A single sample gave rise to the 9 T cell receptor beta chains below, sequenced in a study of blood T cell repertoires in COVID-19. Only in-frame clones appear in the TCRdb table, and some are missing; sequencing was by immunoSEQ multiplex PCR. Of around 260,000 clones listed, 75% to 90% are singletons. Sequencing was carried out using peripheral blood. These receptors came from a woman aged 40 to 50 who had recovered from COVID-19.

This clone appeared a few times. V and J are TRBV5-4 and TRBJ1-1; 7 positions match TRBD1. This CDR3 contains 17 residues. Germline V gene lookup returns CDR1 SGHNT and CDR2 YYREEE (reference sequence). V lost 0 bases and J lost 4; bases outside the gene matches: 12. The CDR3: CASSLEGGAGKSTEAFF. The CDR3 DNA reads as TGTGCCAGCAGCTTGGAAGGGGGCGCCGGGAAATCCACTGAAGCTTTCTTT.

This clone appeared a single time. The genes are TRBV18 and TRBJ2-5; perhaps TRBD2 as D (7 bases). Per the germline V gene, CDR1 is KGHSH and CDR2 is LQKENI. CDR3 size: 14 residues. V gave up 3 bases and J gave up 4 bases, with 12 bases separating them. Here the CDR3 reads CASSPIGGAETQYF. The DNA for the CDR3 is TGTGCCAGCTCACCGATTGGGGGGGCAGAGACCCAGTACTTC.

DNA for the CDR3: TGTGCCAGCAGCATAGACCCTAGGAGCGTGAACACTGAAGCTTTCTTT. Translating gives CASSIDPRSVNTEAFF. The chain links TRBV5-4 to TRBJ1-1; D not certain. This CDR3 is built from 16 residues. The V gene lost 4 bases and the J gene lost 0 bases, with 16 bases spanning the gap. Per germline, CDR1 SGHNT and CDR2 YYREEE (reference sequence).

About this clone: One end of the junction varies from germline; a read error may be responsible. J is TRBJ1-6 and V is TRBV4-3; 8 nucleotides match TRBD1. From germline, CDR1 is LGHNA and CDR2 YSLEER. This CDR3 is built from 16 residues. In DNA, the CDR3 is TGCGCCAGCAGCGAAGAATGGGGACAGGATAATTCACCCCTCCACTTT. Its translation: CASSEEWGQDNSPLHF.

This chain links TRBV7-6 with TRBJ1-5, with TRBD1 identical over 7 bases. V lost 0 bases, J lost 4 bases, and 0 bases stayed unmatched. From germline, CDR1 is SGHVS and CDR2 FNYEAQ. The CDR3 totals 14 residues. The CDR3 here is CASSLATGNQPQHF. CDR3 sequence (DNA): TGTGCCAGCAGCTTAGCGACAGGGAATCAGCCCCAGCATTTT.

The chain recombines TRBV5-6 with TRBJ2-3; no reliable D call. V was pared by 1 base and J by 1 base, with 4 bases between. This CDR3 is 13 amino acids long. Per the germline V gene, CDR1 is SGHDT and CDR2 is YYEEEE. CDR3 residues: CASSLSGTDTQYF. The CDR3 bases are TGTGCCAGCAGCTTGAGCGGCACAGATACGCAGTATTTT.

The rearrangement links TRBV7-9 to TRBJ2-5, with a weak D call TRBD1 (6 bases). The germline V gene encodes CDR1 SEHNR and CDR2 FQNEAQ (reference sequence). The V end lost 3 bases, the J end lost 2 bases, and 13 bases lay between the germline ends. The CDR3 contains 15 residues. CDR3 nucleotides: TGTGCCAGCAGCTTGTCCCAGGGGCTTCAAGAGACCCAGTACTTC. Its protein is CASSLSQGLQETQYF.

The rearrangement joins TRBV6-4 to TRBJ1-1; no firm D call. With 2 bases removed from V and 5 bases from J, the gap between germline ends came to 9 bases. CDR3 size: 13 residues. Germline V gives CDR1 MRHNA, CDR2 SNTAGT. Here the CDR3 reads CASSDTGGTEAFF. CDR3 nucleotide sequence: TGTGCCAGCAGTGACACGGGAGGAACTGAAGCTTTCTTT.

The rearrangement uses TRBV14 and TRBJ2-3; D unclear. The V end lost 4 bases, the J end lost 5 bases, and 22 bases lay between the germline ends. The CDR3 covers 17 residues. Germline V lookup: CDR1 SGHDN, CDR2 FVKESK. This CDR3 reads CASSLKARRPQVDTQYF. CDR3 nucleotide sequence: TGTGCCAGCAGCCTCAAGGCTCGGAGACCTCAAGTAGATACGCAGTATTTT.